The clone carrying this T cell receptor (beta chain) was recorded once. Only in-frame clones appear in the TCRdb table, and some are missing; sequencing was by immunoSEQ multiplex PCR. The sample includes roughly 69,000 clones, roughly 90% of them seen just once. CDR1 is SGDLS, CDR2 YYNGEE, per germline. Trimming shortened V by 3 bases and J by 11 bases, and 21 bases separated the two germline ends. The CDR3 consists of 15 residues. These data come from a study of T cell changes during pregnancy in multiple sclerosis. The TCR sequence derives from a female donor in good health, enrolled as a control in a pregnancy study. The sequencing used CD4+ T cells from peripheral blood mononuclear cells, collected in the third trimester of pregnancy. The V call is TRBV9, the J call TRBJ2-1; maybe TRBD1 (5 bases). The CDR3 loop is CASSASGFLGVKQFF. CDR3 coding DNA: TGTGCCAGCAGCGCATCAGGGTTTCTAGGTGTTAAGCAGTTCTTC.